This T cell receptor (beta chain) was found in a study of cytomegalovirus exposure and HLA in healthy donors. Regarding the study as a whole: What was likely a sequencing artifact was a cluster of highly shared sequence variants. Of the V segments, some could not be distinguished, including TRBV6-2 and TRBV6-3, and were excluded. According to a later analysis, donors in an Asian-associated ancestry cluster reportedly had fewer N-insertions than the roughly 670-donor mean.

The PCR made use of 60 Vbeta and 13 Jbeta primers. Sequencing was performed with immunoSEQ multiplex PCR; in TCRdb, only in-frame clones are kept and a portion is missing. The table for this sample gives about 130,000 clones. V was clipped by 3 bases and J by 6 bases; unmatched bases: 4. The CDR3 is 14 amino acids. Germline CDR1 and CDR2: SGHRS and YFSETQ. Comment on this clone: The target antigen is unknown.

The sequenced material came from PBMCs. The chain carries TRBV5-1 and TRBJ1-5; 9 nucleotides align to TRBD1. This receptor was obtained from a man between 35 and 55 years old in good health and CMV-seronegative. The CDR3 nucleotides read TGCGCCAGCAGCTGGGGACAGGGCGGTCAGCCCCAGCATTTT. Amino acid sequence: CASSWGQGGQPQHF.